The 6 T cell receptor beta chains below come from one sample, sequenced in a study of memory CD4+ T cells and cytomegalovirus serostatus. Single viable CD3+CD4+CD8-CD45RO+ cells were sorted as the memory CD4+ T cells. Only in-frame clones appear in the TCRdb table, and some are missing; sequencing was by immunoSEQ multiplex PCR. The sample yields roughly 60,000 clones, roughly three quarters seen once. The sequenced sample was memory CD4+ T cells from blood. These receptors were collected from an adult in good health and CMV-seronegative.

This clone was observed once. J is TRBJ1-2 and V is TRBV12-2. TRBV12-2 is a listed pseudogene. The CDR3 length is 16 residues. The CDR3 sequence: CASRLNLRENANGYTF. DNA of the CDR3: TGTGCAAGTCGCCTTAACCTTCGGGAGAACGCAAATGGCTACACCTTC.

The genes are TRBV9 and TRBJ1-2, with TRBD1 as a possible D gene (5 bases). CDR1 is SGDLS, CDR2 YYNGEE, per germline. The CDR3 is made up of 16 amino acids. The ends were cut back, 4 bases at V and 6 bases at J, with 22 bases in the middle. The CDR3 DNA sequence: TGTGCCAGCAGCTCTGACCGGGACGGTAAGGGGAATGGCTACACCTTC. Its protein is CASSSDRDGKGNGYTF.

This clone was seen more than once but under ten times. V gene TRBV28 combines with J gene TRBJ1-4; D is possibly TRBD1 (5 bases). This CDR3 has 14 amino acids. With 6 bases removed from V and 10 bases from J, the gap between germline ends came to 18 bases. CDR1 is MDHEN and CDR2 is SYDVKM in the germline V gene. The CDR3 loop is CASSPPSRGGKLFF. CDR3 nucleotides: TGTGCCAGCAGCCCGCCCAGCCGCGGGGGAAAACTGTTTTTT.

A few counts support this clone. This chain joins TRBV2 and TRBJ1-5, with D perhaps matching TRBD1 (6 bases). The CDR3 loop spans 13 amino acids. Germline V CDR1 and CDR2: SNHLY, FYNNEI. V was cut by 4 bases and J by 4 bases, with 8 bases left in between. CDR3 in amino acids: CASSGGGNQPQHF. The CDR3 coding sequence is TGTGCCAGCAGTGGAGGGGGGAATCAGCCCCAGCATTTT.

A single count supports this clone. Here the CDR3 DNA reads TGTGCCAGCAGTCTAGCGGGAGGCAGGGTGAATGAGCAGTTCTTC. Translated: CASSLAGGRVNEQFF. The rearrangement joins TRBV2 to TRBJ2-1; 11 bases agree with TRBD2. Germline loops: CDR1 SNHLY, CDR2 FYNNEI. V lost 5 bases and J lost 7; bases outside the gene matches: 7. The CDR3 length is 15 residues.

The CDR3 reads CASSVDRDNEQFF. CDR3 nucleotides: TGCGCCAGCAGCGTGGACAGAGACAATGAGCAGTTCTTC. The rearrangement links TRBV5-1 to TRBJ2-1; tentative D call: TRBD1 (6 bases). V shed 4 bases and J shed 5 bases, with 10 bases lying between them. Germline V gene data show CDR1 as SGHRS and CDR2 as YFSETQ. This CDR3 has 13 amino acids.